These T cell receptor beta chains were read from a single sample in a study of blood T cell repertoires in COVID-19. The protocol was immunoSEQ multiplex PCR, while the TCRdb copy is restricted to in-frame clones and leaves out a portion. The sample has more than 40,000 clones, 80% to 90% seen once. Sequencing used peripheral blood. The origin of the receptors is a woman over 75 with acute or convalescent COVID-19. The CDR3 runs from the conserved cysteine through the conserved F or W. The order of the fields is V gene, J gene, CDR3 protein.

TRBV3-1/TRBV3-2,TRBJ1-3,CASSPGGGALFGNTIYF
TRBV2,TRBJ2-7,CASSERTGGGMIYEQYF
TRBV27,TRBJ2-1,CASSSKPGGRDNEQFF
TRBV21-1,TRBJ2-7,CASRAPSGPNETGGVQYF
TRBV7-3,TRBJ1-1,CASSAQPGGLTEAFF
TRBV2,TRBJ2-2,CASSRLLAGGELFF
TRBV24-1,TRBJ2-5,CATSESGTGDETQYF
TRBV9,TRBJ2-3,CASSVEQPPYTQYF
TRBV2,TRBJ2-7,CASTFTRGTYEQYF
TRBV29-1,TRBJ1-1,CSVTGQGTEAFF
TRBV11-2,TRBJ2-5,CASSVDLTETQYF
TRBV7-8,TRBJ2-7,CASSLALETDYEQYF
TRBV2,TRBJ1-5,CASSSQGVSQPQHF
TRBV7-9,TRBJ1-1,CASSAGEYAFF
TRBV5-6,TRBJ1-5,CASTTGDQPQHF
TRBV25-1,TRBJ1-6,CASSATGNSPLHF
TRBV2,TRBJ2-5,CASSPTQGARETQYF
TRBV7-9,TRBJ1-1,CASSIGTANTEAFF
TRBV3-1/TRBV3-2,TRBJ1-6,CASSQAEDGNSPLHF
TRBV30,TRBJ2-3,CAWSSRTITDTQYF
TRBV13,TRBJ2-7,CASSLGQPYEQYF
TRBV4-2,TRBJ1-2,CASSQGQGENYGYTF
TRBV6-1,TRBJ2-7,CASSEDPGQWYEQYF
TRBV20-1,TRBJ1-1,CSASRGPVNTEAFF
TRBV2,TRBJ1-6,CASTEPGDYSPLHF
TRBV7-9,TRBJ1-2,CASARQDHYGYTF
TRBV7-6,TRBJ1-1,CASSLGPHREIGDTEAFF
TRBV5-6,TRBJ2-5,CASSFGTDQETQYF
TRBV4-2,TRBJ2-5,CASSQGSSGGPGETQYF
TRBV6-6,TRBJ2-1,CASSYDSSYNEQFF
TRBV19,TRBJ1-2,CASTDRGNYGYTF
TRBV4-2,TRBJ1-1,CASSYVPGQGRNTEAFF
TRBV6-5,TRBJ2-7,CASRALAGGPYEQYF
TRBV30,TRBJ1-1,CAWSPGRGTEAFF
TRBV14,TRBJ2-1,CASSQDAGPQFF
TRBV5-1,TRBJ2-5,CASSLPTETQYF
TRBV3-1/TRBV3-2,TRBJ2-3,CASSQVGGGPADTQYF
TRBV2,TRBJ2-3,CASSEGQELLVTQYF
TRBV7-2,TRBJ1-4,CASSSRQSMSEKLFF
TRBV10-1,TRBJ2-7,CASRYDRDSYEQYF
TRBV19,TRBJ1-5,CASSASGEGNQPQHF
TRBV19,TRBJ1-1,CASRAGTVAFF
TRBV12-1,TRBJ2-1,CASSLIAGGPNNEQFF
TRBV5-1,TRBJ1-2,CASSPGQGPSYGYTF
TRBV5-6,TRBJ2-2,CASSLALIPGELFF